This TCR beta chain was profiled in a study of T cells after yellow fever vaccination. About the study: Memory subsets EM, EMRA, CM and Tscm were separated by sorting based on CD3, CD45RA, CCR7 and CD95.

This clonotype was detected a few times. Each CDR3 protein is one row after TCRdb ran MiXCR on the 5' RACE reads. The sample lists about 45,000 distinct CDR3 sequences; about 6.3% were seen once. V shed 4 bases and J shed 3 bases, with 13 bases lying between them. The germline V gene encodes CDR1 ENHRY and CDR2 SYGVKD. The CDR3 has 15 amino acids. Study-wide results and caveats: There were almost no vaccine-responding clonotypes detectable in the sorted memory subsets on day 0.

Sequenced here: PBMCs, either bulk or a sorted T-cell subset (CD4+, CD8+, memory, or dextramer-sorted; not recorded which), sampled 45 days after the yellow fever booster vaccination. The clonotype originates from a man younger than 45 who received the YFV17D yellow fever vaccine. This chain uses TRBV10-3 with TRBJ2-1; TRBD2 is a possible D gene (6 bases). CDR3 coding DNA: TGTGCCATCAGTGTAACCGGAGGGGACTACAATGAGCAGTTCTTC. Its protein is CAISVTGGDYNEQFF.